This T cell receptor (beta chain) was recorded in a study of control samples from healthy donors and cancer patients. V was trimmed by 0 bases and J by 7 bases, leaving 10 bases between them. This CDR3 spans 14 amino acids. The germline V gene has CDR1 MRHNA and CDR2 SNTAGT. Measured with immunoSEQ multiplex PCR; TCRdb has only the in-frame clones, and not every one. Of about 150,000 clones in the sample, roughly 93% were seen once. This sequence originates from a man aged 18 to 30 in good health. Sequencing was done on a sample of blood. The rearrangement links TRBV6-4 to TRBJ1-5, with no clear D. The CDR3 loop reads CASSDSSKSQPQHF. The CDR3 DNA reads as TGTGCCAGCAGTGACTCGAGTAAATCACAGCCCCAGCATTTT.